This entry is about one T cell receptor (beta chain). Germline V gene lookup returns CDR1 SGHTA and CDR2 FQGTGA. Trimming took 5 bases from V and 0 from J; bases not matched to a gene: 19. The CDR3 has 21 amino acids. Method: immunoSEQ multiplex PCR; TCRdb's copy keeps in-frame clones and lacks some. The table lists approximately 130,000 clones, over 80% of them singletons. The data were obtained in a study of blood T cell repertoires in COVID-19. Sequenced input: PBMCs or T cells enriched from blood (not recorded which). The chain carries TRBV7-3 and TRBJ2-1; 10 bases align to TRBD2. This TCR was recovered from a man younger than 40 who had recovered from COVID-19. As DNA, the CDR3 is TGTGCCAGCAGCCCTCATTTACTAGCGGGAATACCCAGGAGCTCCTACAATGAGCAGTTCTTC. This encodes CASSPHLLAGIPRSSYNEQFF.